The next 12 T cell receptor beta chains were all read from a single sample in a study of T cell responses to AZD1222 COVID-19 vaccine. Here immunoSEQ multiplex PCR was the method, and the copy in TCRdb shows in-frame clones only, minus some. The sample lists around 140,000 clones; around nine tenths were seen once. The sample consisted of peripheral blood, taken on day 0 of AZD1222 vaccination. The receptor source for this set is an adult in good health.

The J gene is TRBJ1-5, the V gene TRBV28, with D unclear. The CDR3 is made up of 16 amino acids. V was cut by 8 bases and J by 3 bases, with 20 bases left in between. Germline V CDR1 and CDR2: MDHEN, SYDVKM. The CDR3 DNA reads TGTGCCAGCCTTAAGCCCGTAACCGCGGACAATCAGCCCCAGCATTTT. It encodes CASLKPVTADNQPQHF.

This clone has only one observation. The genes are TRBV7-3 and TRBJ1-1, with 10 nucleotides matching TRBD1. V trimming: 0 bases; J trimming: 6 bases; junction bases outside the gene matches: 4. The CDR3 is 15 residues long. CDR1 and CDR2 (germline): SGHTA, FQGTGA. This CDR3 reads CASSLTGTGAPEAFF. DNA of the CDR3: TGTGCCAGCAGCTTAACTGGGACAGGGGCGCCTGAAGCTTTCTTT.

The chain carries TRBV18 and TRBJ2-1; 10 nucleotides line up with TRBD1. J was trimmed by 10 bases and V by 2 bases; bases with no gene match: 8. This CDR3 has 15 amino acids. Germline V gives CDR1 KGHSH, CDR2 LQKENI. The DNA of the CDR3 is TGTGCCAGCTCACCAGGGACAGGGGATCACTCCGAGCAGTTCTTC. This translates into CASSPGTGDHSEQFF.

This chain connects TRBV12-3 or TRBV12-4 to TRBJ1-5; 7 bases map to TRBD1. With 6 bases clipped from V and 7 bases from J, the junction kept 6 bases outside the gene matches. The CDR3 length is 13 residues. CDR3 nucleotide sequence: TGTGCCAGCAGCCCAGGGGGAAGACAGCCCCAGCATTTT. It is translated as CASSPGGRQPQHF.

The chain carries TRBV5-4 and TRBJ2-1; 14 positions agree with TRBD2. This CDR3 region has 15 residues. Germline values: CDR1 SGHNT, CDR2 YYREEE (reference sequence). Unmatched junction bases numbered 4, after V lost 4 bases and J lost 7 bases. CDR3 nucleotide sequence: TGTGCCAGCAGCGGGCGGACTAGCGGGGGGAATGAGCAGTTCTTC. The encoded protein is CASSGRTSGGNEQFF.

The J gene is TRBJ2-3, the V gene TRBV7-3, with D hard to call. The germline V and J ends were trimmed by 4 bases and 4 bases, with 6 bases remaining between them. The germline CDR1 and CDR2 sequences are SGHTA and FQGTGA. The CDR3 length is 12 residues. In DNA, the CDR3 is TGTGCCAGCAGCTCCCCCCCAGATACGCAGTATTTT. This codes for CASSSPPDTQYF. Using reference TRBV7-3 and TRBJ2-3 for the parts outside the CDR3, the full variable domain is GAGVSQTPSNKVTEKGKYVELRCDPISGHTALYWYRQSLGQGPEFLIYFQGTGAADDSGLPNDRFFAVRPEGSVSTLKIQRTERGDSAVYLCASSSPPDTQYFGPGTRLTVL.

The chain has TRBV6-4 and TRBJ2-1, with 10 positions matching TRBD1. Unmatched junction bases numbered 8, after V lost 6 bases and J lost 9 bases. Germline CDR1 and CDR2: MRHNA and SNTAGT. The CDR3 contains 14 residues. Here the CDR3 reads CASRPGTGASEQFF. The CDR3 DNA reads TGTGCCAGCAGACCCGGGACAGGGGCTTCTGAGCAGTTCTTC.

As DNA, the CDR3 is TGTGCCAGCAGCCCGACTAGCGGGTACCAAGAGACCCAGTACTTC. Translated: CASSPTSGYQETQYF. This chain links TRBV7-2 with TRBJ2-5; TRBD2 agrees at 10 bases. J gave up 0 bases and V 5 bases, and 3 bases lay outside the gene matches. Germline V lookup: CDR1 SGHTA, CDR2 FQGNSA. The CDR3 length is 15 residues. Full variable domain (rest looked up from reference TRBV7-2 and TRBJ2-5): GAGVSQSPSNKVTEKGKDVELRCDPISGHTALYWYRQSLGQGLEFLIYFQGNSAPDKSGLPSDRFSAERTGGSVSTLTIQRTQQEDSAVYLCASSPTSGYQETQYFGPGTRLLVL.

In its sample, this clone was seen a few times. V gene TRBV7-2 combines with J gene TRBJ1-1; 8 bases map to TRBD1. Germline V gene data show CDR1 as SGHTA and CDR2 as FQGNSA. The V segment lost 4 bases and the J segment 11 bases; nucleotides outside the gene matches: 9. This CDR3 has 13 residues. This CDR3 reads CASSWGQEPPAFF. As DNA, the CDR3 is TGTGCCAGCAGCTGGGGACAGGAGCCCCCCGCTTTCTTT. The variable domain in full, completed from reference TRBV7-2 and TRBJ1-1, reads GAGVSQSPSNKVTEKGKDVELRCDPISGHTALYWYRQSLGQGLEFLIYFQGNSAPDKSGLPSDRFSAERTGGSVSTLTIQRTQQEDSAVYLCASSWGQEPPAFFGQGTRLTVV.

The chain recombines TRBV7-2 with TRBJ1-2; no definite D call. CDR1 is SGHTA and CDR2 is FQGNSA in the germline V gene. The CDR3 sequence is 14 residues long. Trimming stripped 0 bases from V and 5 bases from J, with 10 bases between. CDR3 nucleotide sequence: TGTGCCAGCAGCTTAGCGGAGGTTTCTTATGGCTACACCTTC. Amino acid sequence: CASSLAEVSYGYTF.

The chain carries TRBV4-2 and TRBJ2-3; perhaps TRBD2 as D (6 bases). Germline lookup yields CDR1 LGHNA and CDR2 YNFKEQ. Trimming took 3 bases from V and 2 from J, leaving 9 bases between them. The CDR3 spans 14 residues. Here the CDR3 reads CASSHWGVTDTQYF. The DNA of the CDR3 is TGTGCCAGCAGCCATTGGGGGGTCACAGATACGCAGTATTTT.

This clone was detected once. This chain uses TRBV3-1 (or the pseudogene TRBV3-2) with TRBJ1-4, with 7 bases lining up with TRBD1. V shed 0 bases and J 7 bases; nucleotides not matched to a gene: 5. This CDR3 has 15 amino acids. The V gene's germline CDR1 is LGHDT and CDR2 YNNKEL (reference sequence). The CDR3 reads CASSQDRQGGEKLFF. The CDR3 DNA reads as TGTGCCAGCAGCCAAGACCGACAGGGAGGTGAAAAACTGTTTTTT.